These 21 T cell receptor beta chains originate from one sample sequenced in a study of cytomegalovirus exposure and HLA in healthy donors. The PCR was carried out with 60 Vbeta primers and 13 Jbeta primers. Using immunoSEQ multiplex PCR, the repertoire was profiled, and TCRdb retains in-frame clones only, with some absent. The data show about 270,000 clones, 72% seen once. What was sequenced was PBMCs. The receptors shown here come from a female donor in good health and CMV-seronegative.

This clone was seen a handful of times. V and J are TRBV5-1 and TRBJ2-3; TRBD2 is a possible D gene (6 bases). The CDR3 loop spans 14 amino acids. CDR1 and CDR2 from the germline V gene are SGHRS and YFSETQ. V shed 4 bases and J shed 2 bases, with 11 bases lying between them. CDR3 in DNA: TGCGCCAGCAGCCATCAGGACTACACAGATACGCAGTATTTT. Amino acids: CASSHQDYTDTQYF. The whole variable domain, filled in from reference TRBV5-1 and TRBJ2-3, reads KAGVTQTPRYLIKTRGQQVTLSCSPISGHRSVSWYQQTPGQGLQFLFEYFSETQRNKGNFPGRFSGRQFSNSRSEMNVSTLELGDSALYLCASSHQDYTDTQYFGPGTRLTVL.

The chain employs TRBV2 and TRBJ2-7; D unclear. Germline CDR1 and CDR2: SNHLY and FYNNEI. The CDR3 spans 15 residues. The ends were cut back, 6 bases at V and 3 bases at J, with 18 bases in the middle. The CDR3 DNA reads TGTGCCAGCAGCATTCCGAGAAGCAACCTCTACGAGCAGTACTTC. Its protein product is CASSIPRSNLYEQYF.

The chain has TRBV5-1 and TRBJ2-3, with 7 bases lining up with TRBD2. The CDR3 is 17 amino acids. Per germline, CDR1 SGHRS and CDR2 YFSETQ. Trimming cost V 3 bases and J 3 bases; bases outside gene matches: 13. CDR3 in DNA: TGCGCCAGCAGCTCGGGGCTCGGTGCGGGAGTGACAGATACGCAGTATTTT. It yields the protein CASSSGLGAGVTDTQYF. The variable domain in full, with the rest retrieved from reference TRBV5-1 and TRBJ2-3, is KAGVTQTPRYLIKTRGQQVTLSCSPISGHRSVSWYQQTPGQGLQFLFEYFSETQRNKGNFPGRFSGRQFSNSRSEMNVSTLELGDSALYLCASSSGLGAGVTDTQYFGPGTRLTVL.

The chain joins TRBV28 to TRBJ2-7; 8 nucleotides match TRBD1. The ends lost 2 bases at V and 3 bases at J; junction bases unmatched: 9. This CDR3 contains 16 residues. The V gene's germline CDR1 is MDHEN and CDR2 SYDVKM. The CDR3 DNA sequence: TGTGCCAGCAGTTTAATAACAGGGGGAGTAAACTACGAGCAGTACTTC. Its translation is CASSLITGGVNYEQYF.

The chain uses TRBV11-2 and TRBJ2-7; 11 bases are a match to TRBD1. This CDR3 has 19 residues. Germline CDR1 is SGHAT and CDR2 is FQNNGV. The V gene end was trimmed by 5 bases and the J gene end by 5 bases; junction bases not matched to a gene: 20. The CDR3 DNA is TGTGCCAGCAGCCAAATCACCGGGACAGGGGGGTCTCGGAGGGACGAGCAGTACTTC. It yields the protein CASSQITGTGGSRRDEQYF. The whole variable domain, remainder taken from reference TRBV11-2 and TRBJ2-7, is EAGVAQSPRYKIIEKRQSVAFWCNPISGHATLYWYQQILGQGPKLLIQFQNNGVVDDSQLPKDRFSAERLKGVDSTLKIQPAKLEDSAVYLCASSQITGTGGSRRDEQYFGPGTRLTVT.

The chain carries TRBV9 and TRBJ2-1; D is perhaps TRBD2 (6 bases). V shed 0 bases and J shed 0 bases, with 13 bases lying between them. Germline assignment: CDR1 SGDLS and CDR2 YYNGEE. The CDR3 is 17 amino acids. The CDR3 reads CASSVGLSGSSYNEQFF. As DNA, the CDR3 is TGTGCCAGCAGCGTAGGATTGAGCGGGTCCTCCTACAATGAGCAGTTCTTC.

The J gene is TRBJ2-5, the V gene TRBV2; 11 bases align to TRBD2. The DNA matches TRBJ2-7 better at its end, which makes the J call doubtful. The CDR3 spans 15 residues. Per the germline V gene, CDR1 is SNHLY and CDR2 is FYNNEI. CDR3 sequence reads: CASKELAGVGNEQYF. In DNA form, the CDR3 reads TGTGCCAGCAAAGAACTAGCGGGAGTCGGAAACGAGCAGTACTTC.

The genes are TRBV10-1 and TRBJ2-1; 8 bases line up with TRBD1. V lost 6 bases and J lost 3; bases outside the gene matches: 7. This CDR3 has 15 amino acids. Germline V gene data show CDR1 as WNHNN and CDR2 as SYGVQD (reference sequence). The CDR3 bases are TGCGCCAGCAGCTTGGGACAGGCGGGCTACAATGAGCAGTTCTTC. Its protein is CASSLGQAGYNEQFF.

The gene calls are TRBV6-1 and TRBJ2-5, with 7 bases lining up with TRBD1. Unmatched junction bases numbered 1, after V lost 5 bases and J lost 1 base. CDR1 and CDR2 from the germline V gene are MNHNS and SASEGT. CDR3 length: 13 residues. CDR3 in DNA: TGTGCCAGCAGTAGGACAGGCCAAGAGACCCAGTACTTC. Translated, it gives CASSRTGQETQYF.

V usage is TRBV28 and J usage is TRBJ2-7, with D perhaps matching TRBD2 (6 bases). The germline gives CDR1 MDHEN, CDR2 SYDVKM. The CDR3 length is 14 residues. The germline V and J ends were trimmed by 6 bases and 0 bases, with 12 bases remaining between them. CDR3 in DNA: TGTGCCAGCAGACCCCGGGAGACCTCCTACGAGCAGTACTTC. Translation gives CASRPRETSYEQYF.

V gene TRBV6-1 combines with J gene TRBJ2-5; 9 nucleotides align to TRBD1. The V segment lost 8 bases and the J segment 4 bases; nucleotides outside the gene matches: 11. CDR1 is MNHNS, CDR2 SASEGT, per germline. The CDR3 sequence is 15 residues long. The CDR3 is CASGTGRVGPETQYF. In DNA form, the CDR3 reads TGTGCCAGCGGGACAGGGCGTGTTGGCCCAGAGACCCAGTACTTC.

CDR3 residues: CASSPGGDSGYTF. The CDR3 nucleotides read TGTGCCAGCTCACCAGGAGGGGATAGTGGCTACACCTTC. The genes are TRBV18 and TRBJ1-2; a weak D match, TRBD1 (5 bases). This CDR3 comprises 13 residues. V was cut by 2 bases and J by 7 bases, with 11 bases left in between. From germline, CDR1 is KGHSH and CDR2 LQKENI.

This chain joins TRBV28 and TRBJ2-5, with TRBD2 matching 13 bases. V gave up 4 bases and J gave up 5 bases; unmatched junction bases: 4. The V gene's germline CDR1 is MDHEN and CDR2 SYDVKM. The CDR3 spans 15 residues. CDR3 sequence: CASSWTSGSRETQYF. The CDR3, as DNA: TGTGCCAGCAGTTGGACTAGCGGGAGTCGGGAGACCCAGTACTTC. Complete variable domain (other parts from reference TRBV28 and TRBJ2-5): DVKVTQSSRYLVKRTGEKVFLECVQDMDHENMFWYRQDPGLGLRLIYFSYDVKMKEKGDIPEGYSVSREKKERFSLILESASTNQTSMYLCASSWTSGSRETQYFGPGTRLLVL.

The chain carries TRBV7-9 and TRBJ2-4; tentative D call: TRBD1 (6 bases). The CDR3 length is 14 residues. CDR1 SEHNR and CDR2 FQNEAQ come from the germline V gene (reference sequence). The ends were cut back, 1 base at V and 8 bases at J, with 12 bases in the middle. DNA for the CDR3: TGTGCCAGCAGCTTAGGCAGGGGTGATGACATTCAGTACTTC. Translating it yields CASSLGRGDDIQYF.

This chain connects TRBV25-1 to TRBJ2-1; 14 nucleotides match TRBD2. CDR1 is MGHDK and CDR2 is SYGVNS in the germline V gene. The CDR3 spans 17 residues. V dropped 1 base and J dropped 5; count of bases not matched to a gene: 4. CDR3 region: CASSEFGTSGRHNEQFF. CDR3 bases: TGTGCCAGCAGTGAATTTGGGACTAGCGGGAGACACAATGAGCAGTTCTTC. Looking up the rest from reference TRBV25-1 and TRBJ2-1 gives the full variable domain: EADIYQTPRYLVIGTGKKITLECSQTMGHDKMYWYQQDPGMELHLIHYSYGVNSTEKGDLSSESTVSRIRTEHFPLTLESARPSHTSQYLCASSEFGTSGRHNEQFFGPGTRLTVL.

The CDR3 DNA sequence: TGTGCCAGCAGCGTGGGGACAGCCACCGGGGAGCTGTTTTTT. It codes for CASSVGTATGELFF. The V and J genes are TRBV9 and TRBJ2-2, with 7 bases matching TRBD1. The CDR3 has 14 residues. The J segment lost 4 bases and the V segment lost 2 bases, leaving 2 bases of the junction unmatched. In germline, CDR1 is SGDLS, CDR2 YYNGEE.

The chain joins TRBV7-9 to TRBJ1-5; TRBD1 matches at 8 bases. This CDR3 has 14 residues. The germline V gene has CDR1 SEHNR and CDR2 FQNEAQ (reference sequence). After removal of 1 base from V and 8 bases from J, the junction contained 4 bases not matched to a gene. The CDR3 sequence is CASSLDRGEEPQHF. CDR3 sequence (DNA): TGTGCCAGCAGCTTAGACAGGGGGGAAGAGCCCCAGCATTTT.

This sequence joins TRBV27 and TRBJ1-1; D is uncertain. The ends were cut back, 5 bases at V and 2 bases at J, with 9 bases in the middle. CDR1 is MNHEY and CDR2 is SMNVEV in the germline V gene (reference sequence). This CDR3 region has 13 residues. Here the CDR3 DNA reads TGTGCCAGCAGTGCGATCCACAACACTGAAGCTTTCTTT. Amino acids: CASSAIHNTEAFF.

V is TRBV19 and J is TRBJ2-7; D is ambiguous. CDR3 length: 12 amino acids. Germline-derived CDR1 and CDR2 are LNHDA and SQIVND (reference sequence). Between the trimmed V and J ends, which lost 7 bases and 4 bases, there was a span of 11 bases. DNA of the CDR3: TGTGCCAGTAATCATGGCGGTTACGAGCAGTACTTC. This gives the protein CASNHGGYEQYF. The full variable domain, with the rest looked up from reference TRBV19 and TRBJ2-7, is DGGITQSPKYLFRKEGQNVTLSCEQNLNHDAMYWYRQDPGQGLRLIYYSQIVNDFQKGDIAEGYSVSREKKESFPLTVTSAQKNPTAFYLCASNHGGYEQYFGPGTRLTVT.

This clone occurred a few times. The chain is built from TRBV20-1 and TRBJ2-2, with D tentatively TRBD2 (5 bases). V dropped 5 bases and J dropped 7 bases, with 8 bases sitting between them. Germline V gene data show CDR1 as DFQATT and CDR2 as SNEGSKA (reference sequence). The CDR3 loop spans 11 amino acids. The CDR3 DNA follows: TGCAGTGCTGGACTTTACGGGGAGCTGTTTTTT. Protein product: CSAGLYGELFF.

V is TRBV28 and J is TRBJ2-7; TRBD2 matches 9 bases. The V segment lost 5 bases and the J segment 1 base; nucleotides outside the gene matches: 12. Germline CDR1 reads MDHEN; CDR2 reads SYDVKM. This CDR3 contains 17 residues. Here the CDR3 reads CASSPSSAGGTSYEQYF. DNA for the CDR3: TGTGCCAGCAGTCCCTCATCAGCGGGAGGAACTTCCTACGAGCAGTACTTC.